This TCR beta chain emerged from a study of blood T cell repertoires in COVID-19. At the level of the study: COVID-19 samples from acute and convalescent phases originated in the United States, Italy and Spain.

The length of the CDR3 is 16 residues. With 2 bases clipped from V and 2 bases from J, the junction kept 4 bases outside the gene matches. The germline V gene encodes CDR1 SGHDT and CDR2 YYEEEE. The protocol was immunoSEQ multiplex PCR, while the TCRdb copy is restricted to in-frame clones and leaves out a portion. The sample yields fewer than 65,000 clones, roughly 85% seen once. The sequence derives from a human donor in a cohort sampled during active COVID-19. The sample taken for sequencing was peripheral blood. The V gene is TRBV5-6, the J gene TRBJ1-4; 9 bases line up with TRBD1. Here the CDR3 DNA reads TGTGCCAGCAGCTTCGGACAGGGGACCACTAATGAAAAACTGTTTTTT. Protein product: CASSFGQGTTNEKLFF.